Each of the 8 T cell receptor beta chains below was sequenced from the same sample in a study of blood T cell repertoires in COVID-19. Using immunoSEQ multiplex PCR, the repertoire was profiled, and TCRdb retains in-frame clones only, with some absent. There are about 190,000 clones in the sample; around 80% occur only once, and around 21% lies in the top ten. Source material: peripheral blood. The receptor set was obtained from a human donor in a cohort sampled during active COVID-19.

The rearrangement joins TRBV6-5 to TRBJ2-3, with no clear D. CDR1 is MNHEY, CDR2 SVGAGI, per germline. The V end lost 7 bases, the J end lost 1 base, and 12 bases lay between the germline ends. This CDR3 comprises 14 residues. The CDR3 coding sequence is TGTGCCAGCACTCTCGCCACGGGCACAGATACGCAGTATTTT. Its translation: CASTLATGTDTQYF.

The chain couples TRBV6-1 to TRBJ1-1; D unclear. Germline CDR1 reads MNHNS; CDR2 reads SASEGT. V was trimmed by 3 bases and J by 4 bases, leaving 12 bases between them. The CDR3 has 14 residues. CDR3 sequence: CASSDKVGGTEAFF. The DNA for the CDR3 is TGTGCCAGCAGTGATAAAGTAGGCGGCACTGAAGCTTTCTTT.

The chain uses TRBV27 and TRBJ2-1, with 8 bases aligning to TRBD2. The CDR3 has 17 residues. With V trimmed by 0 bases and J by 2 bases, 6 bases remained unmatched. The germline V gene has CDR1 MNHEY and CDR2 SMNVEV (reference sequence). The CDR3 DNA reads TGTGCCAGCAGTTTATCGATTGCGGGAGGACCCTACAATGAGCAGTTCTTC. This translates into CASSLSIAGGPYNEQFF.

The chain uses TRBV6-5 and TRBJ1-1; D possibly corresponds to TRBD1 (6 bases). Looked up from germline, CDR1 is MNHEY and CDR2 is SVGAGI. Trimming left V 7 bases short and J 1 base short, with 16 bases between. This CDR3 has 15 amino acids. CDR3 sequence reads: CASKYRDVTNTEAFF. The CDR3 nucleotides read TGTGCCAGCAAGTACAGGGACGTGACGAACACTGAAGCTTTCTTT.

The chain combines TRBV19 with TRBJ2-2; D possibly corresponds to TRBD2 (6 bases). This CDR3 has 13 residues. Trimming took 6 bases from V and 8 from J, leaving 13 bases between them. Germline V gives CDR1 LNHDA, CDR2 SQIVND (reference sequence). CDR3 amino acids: CASSDIGRGELFF. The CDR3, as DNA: TGTGCCAGTAGCGATATAGGGAGGGGGGAGCTGTTTTTT.

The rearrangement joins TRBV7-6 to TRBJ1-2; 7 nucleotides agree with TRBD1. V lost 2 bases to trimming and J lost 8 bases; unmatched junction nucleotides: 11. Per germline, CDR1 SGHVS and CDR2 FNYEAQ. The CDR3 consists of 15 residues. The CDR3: CASSLTRQGRRGYTF. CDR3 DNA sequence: TGTGCCAGCAGCTTAACCAGACAGGGAAGGCGAGGCTACACCTTC.

The CDR3 sequence: CASSLGAGTIQETQYF. Written as DNA, the CDR3 is TGTGCCAGCAGCTTAGGGGCCGGGACAATACAAGAGACCCAGTACTTC. The chain couples TRBV7-9 to TRBJ2-5; TRBD1 is a possible D gene (6 bases). Deletions cut 1 base from V and 2 bases from J, with 14 bases between. The germline V gene has CDR1 SEHNR and CDR2 FQNEAQ (reference sequence). The CDR3 is made up of 16 amino acids.

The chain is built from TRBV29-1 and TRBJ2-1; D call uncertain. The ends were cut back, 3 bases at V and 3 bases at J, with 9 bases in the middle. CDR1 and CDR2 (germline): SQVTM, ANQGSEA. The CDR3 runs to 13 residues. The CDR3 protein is CSVDSFNYNEQFF. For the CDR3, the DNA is TGCAGCGTTGATAGCTTCAACTACAATGAGCAGTTCTTC.